The 32 T cell receptor beta chains below were found in one sample sequenced in a study of T cells after yellow fever vaccination. TCRdb ran MiXCR on the 5' RACE reads and lists one entry per CDR3 protein. The sample has about 57,000 distinct CDR3 sequences, 7.4% seen once. Specimen: CD8+ T cells sorted from PBMCs, collected 15 days after the yellow fever booster vaccination. These receptors were taken from a man younger than 45 who received the YFV17D yellow fever vaccine.

Many counts were recorded for this clonotype. The gene calls are TRBV5-1 and TRBJ2-1, with D possibly being TRBD2 (5 bases). CDR1 and CDR2 (germline): SGHRS, YFSETQ. This CDR3 is built from 16 residues. Trimming stripped 1 base from V and 3 bases from J, with 14 bases between. The CDR3 here is CASSLSWLADYNEQFF. In DNA, the CDR3 is TGCGCCAGCAGCTTGTCTTGGCTAGCAGACTACAATGAGCAGTTCTTC. Looking up the rest from reference TRBV5-1 and TRBJ2-1 gives the full variable domain: KAGVTQTPRYLIKTRGQQVTLSCSPISGHRSVSWYQQTPGQGLQFLFEYFSETQRNKGNFPGRFSGRQFSNSRSEMNVSTLELGDSALYLCASSLSWLADYNEQFFGPGTRLTVL.

There are many counts of this clonotype. J is TRBJ2-7 and V is TRBV3-1, with D possibly TRBD1 on 5 matching bases. The CDR3 runs 13 residues. CDR1 is LGHDT and CDR2 is YNNKEL in the germline V gene (reference sequence). The ends were cut back, 8 bases at V and 0 bases at J, with 11 bases in the middle. This CDR3 is CASSNQGSYEQYF. CDR3 nucleotide sequence: TGTGCCAGCTCAAACCAGGGCTCCTACGAGCAGTACTTC.

This clonotype was picked up many times. This chain connects TRBV12-3 or TRBV12-4 to TRBJ2-3; the D is unclear. The ends were cut back, 0 bases at V and 6 bases at J, with 10 bases in the middle. CDR3 size: 14 residues. DNA for the CDR3: TGTGCCAGCAGTTTAGCGGATCAGGCGGATACGCAGTATTTT. This encodes CASSLADQADTQYF.

This clonotype was seen repeatedly, ten times or more. This CDR3 is CASSLTGEDPKETQYF. The CDR3 nucleotides are TGTGCCAGCAGCTTAACAGGCGAGGACCCTAAAGAGACCCAGTACTTC. The rearrangement links TRBV7-9 to TRBJ2-5; D is perhaps TRBD1 (5 bases). V dropped 2 bases and J dropped 3 bases, with 16 bases sitting between them. Germline lookup yields CDR1 SEHNR and CDR2 FQNEAQ (reference sequence). This CDR3 is built from 16 residues.

This clonotype was picked up many times. The chain joins TRBV27 to TRBJ2-7; perhaps TRBD2 as D (6 bases). CDR1 is MNHEY and CDR2 is SMNVEV in the germline V gene (reference sequence). The CDR3 contains 14 residues. The V gene lost 4 bases and the J gene lost 2 bases, with 12 bases spanning the gap. CDR3 sequence reads: CASSSFGGTYEQYF. The CDR3 DNA reads TGTGCCAGCAGTTCGTTCGGAGGGACCTACGAGCAGTACTTC.

The CDR3 reads CASSGGVISYNEQFF. The CDR3 nucleotides are TGTGCCAGCAGTGGAGGGGTAATCTCCTACAATGAGCAGTTCTTC. The genes are TRBV2 and TRBJ2-1; D may be TRBD1 or TRBD2 (5 bases each). This CDR3 comprises 15 residues. CDR1 SNHLY and CDR2 FYNNEI come from the germline V gene. The V end was cut by 4 bases, the J end by 0 bases, with 10 bases between.

This clonotype was found many times. The rearrangement links TRBV29-1 to TRBJ2-2; 14 nucleotides align to TRBD2. Germline CDR1 and CDR2: SQVTM and ANQGSEA. V lost 7 bases and J lost 9; bases outside the gene matches: 19. The CDR3 has 18 amino acids. CDR3 bases: TGCAGCGCTGGGTACCCGGGACTAGCGGGAGAAAATCGACGGGAGCTGTTTTTT. Its translation: CSAGYPGLAGENRRELFF.

This clonotype was observed at least ten times. This sequence joins TRBV5-1 and TRBJ2-7; weak D call: TRBD1 (6 bases). CDR1 is SGHRS and CDR2 is YFSETQ in the germline V gene. The CDR3 has 14 residues. Trimming shortened V by 0 bases and J by 2 bases, and 9 bases separated the two germline ends. The DNA of the CDR3 is TGCGCCAGCAGCTTGGAATGGGACACCTACGAGCAGTACTTC. Protein sequence: CASSLEWDTYEQYF.

This clonotype was seen a handful of times. The V and J genes are TRBV19 and TRBJ2-5; D is undetermined. Deletions cut 6 bases from V and 5 bases from J, with 19 bases between. The germline V gene encodes CDR1 LNHDA and CDR2 SQIVND (reference sequence). The CDR3 contains 15 residues. In DNA form, the CDR3 reads TGTGCCAGTAGCGAAGCCGGCCGGCCACGTGAGACCCAGTACTTC. This encodes CASSEAGRPRETQYF.

This clonotype has ten or more counts. The genes are TRBV7-3 and TRBJ2-3; D is unclear. CDR1 is SGHTA, CDR2 FQGTGA, per germline. V shed 1 base and J shed 5 bases, with 13 bases lying between them. CDR3 size: 15 residues. CDR3 bases: TGTGCCAGCAGCTTAATGTCTAATCCCCTAGATACGCAGTATTTT. Translating gives CASSLMSNPLDTQYF.

In its sample, this clonotype was seen many times. The CDR3 coding sequence is TGTGCCACCAGCGGCGGGGCTAGCGGGAGCTACGAGCAGTACTTC. Translation: CATSGGASGSYEQYF. The rearrangement uses TRBV15 and TRBJ2-7, with 10 bases fitting TRBD2. The CDR3 consists of 15 residues. Germline V gene data show CDR1 as LNHNV and CDR2 as YYDKDF (reference sequence). Trimming at V came to 5 bases and at J to 3 bases, leaving 7 bases not matched to a gene.

This clonotype was recorded many times. The DNA of the CDR3 is TGTGCCAGCAGCGTAGCTACGGGAGGGGCTAGCGGTACTACCTACAATGAGCAGTTCTTC. Translation gives CASSVATGGASGTTYNEQFF. The chain uses TRBV9 and TRBJ2-1; TRBD2 agrees at 8 bases. Germline V gene data show CDR1 as SGDLS and CDR2 as YYNGEE. Trimming cost V 0 bases and J 2 bases; bases outside gene matches: 16. The CDR3 is made up of 20 amino acids.

There are a few counts of this clonotype. The chain couples TRBV12-5 to TRBJ2-5, with a tentative D call TRBD1 (5 bases). The V and J ends lost 1 base and 3 bases respectively, with 12 bases between them. Per germline, CDR1 LGHNT and CDR2 FRNRAP. This CDR3 is 15 amino acids long. CDR3: CASGLGQGTEETQYF. CDR3 nucleotide sequence: TGTGCTAGTGGTTTGGGGCAGGGAACTGAAGAGACCCAGTACTTC.

This clonotype was seen ten or more times. The chain employs TRBV7-2 and TRBJ2-5; maybe TRBD2 (5 bases). V was shortened by 4 bases and J by 5 bases, with 11 bases between the two germline ends. CDR1 and CDR2 (germline): SGHTA, FQGNSA. The CDR3 is 13 residues long. Here the CDR3 DNA reads TGTGCCAGCAGCTCCCCTCCGGGGGAGACCCAGTACTTC. As protein: CASSSPPGETQYF.

This clonotype was seen many times. The chain links TRBV7-9 to TRBJ2-7; no clear D gene. The germline V gene has CDR1 SEHNR and CDR2 FQNEAQ (reference sequence). The CDR3 length is 12 residues. V lost 5 bases and J 5 bases, leaving 10 bases between the germline ends. The CDR3 protein is CASSPSPHEQYF. The CDR3 DNA follows: TGTGCCAGCAGCCCCAGCCCCCACGAGCAGTACTTC.

This clonotype was recorded at least ten times. The genes are TRBV3-1 and TRBJ1-6; 9 bases are shared with TRBD1. The CDR3 consists of 15 residues. Germline V gives CDR1 LGHDT, CDR2 YNNKEL (reference sequence). V was clipped by 4 bases and J by 10 bases; unmatched bases: 8. CDR3 sequence (DNA): TGTGCCAGCAGCCCTCCGGGACAGGGTAGATCACCCCTCCACTTT. Amino acid sequence: CASSPPGQGRSPLHF.

This clonotype came up many times. This chain connects TRBV13 to TRBJ2-2; D remains ambiguous. The CDR3 consists of 16 residues. Germline CDR1 is PRHDT and CDR2 is FYEKMQ (reference sequence). V was cut by 1 base and J by 2 bases, with 11 bases left in between. The CDR3 coding sequence is TGTGCCAGCAGCTTAGATCTGGGGTCAAACACCGGGGAGCTGTTTTTT. It specifies CASSLDLGSNTGELFF.

The J gene is TRBJ2-3, the V gene TRBV7-2; TRBD2 matches at 13 bases. Unmatched junction bases numbered 5, after V lost 5 bases and J lost 6 bases. There are 15 residues in the CDR3. Looked up from germline, CDR1 is SGHTA and CDR2 is FQGNSA. CDR3 DNA sequence: TGTGCCAGCAGCCTGGGGACTAGCGGGGCGGATACGCAGTATTTT. This encodes CASSLGTSGADTQYF.

This clonotype came up many times. The rearrangement links TRBV5-1 to TRBJ2-7; the D gene is possibly TRBD1 (5 bases). This CDR3 comprises 13 residues. Germline CDR1 and CDR2: SGHRS and YFSETQ. Trimming removed 5 bases from V and 5 bases from J, with 14 bases in between. As DNA, the CDR3 is TGCGCCAGCAGAACGGACATATCCGACGAGCAGTACTTC. Encoded protein: CASRTDISDEQYF.

Ten or more counts support this clonotype. The chain carries TRBV9 and TRBJ2-7; no definite D call. CDR3 length: 15 residues. Germline-derived CDR1 and CDR2 are SGDLS and YYNGEE. Between the trimmed V and J ends, which lost 0 bases and 2 bases, there was a span of 12 bases. Written as DNA, the CDR3 is TGTGCCAGCAGCGTAGCGGCAGCCGTCGCCTACGAGCAGTACTTC. Encoded protein: CASSVAAAVAYEQYF.

In this sample, this clonotype turned up many times. The V call is TRBV3-1, the J call TRBJ2-7; D gene uncertain. Trimming took 0 bases from V and 1 from J, leaving 10 bases between them. Germline V gives CDR1 LGHDT, CDR2 YNNKEL (reference sequence). The CDR3 is 15 residues long. This CDR3 is CASSQDLKGSYEQYF. CDR3 nucleotide sequence: TGTGCCAGCAGCCAAGATCTCAAGGGTTCCTACGAGCAGTACTTC.

The gene calls are TRBV20-1 and TRBJ2-3, with a weak D call TRBD1 (5 bases). The V end was cut by 3 bases, the J end by 4 bases, with 5 bases between. CDR1 and CDR2 (germline): DFQATT, SNEGSKA (reference sequence). The CDR3 sequence is 11 residues long. The CDR3 bases are TGCAGTGCTAGGACAGCAGATACGCAGTATTTT. It codes for CSARTADTQYF.

This clonotype came up many times. V is TRBV10-3 and J is TRBJ2-1; D remains ambiguous. CDR3 length equals 12 residues. The V end was cut by 4 bases, the J end by 11 bases, with 12 bases between. Germline CDR1 is ENHRY and CDR2 is SYGVKD. CDR3 residues: CAISVGGSKQFF. For the CDR3, the DNA is TGTGCCATCAGTGTAGGTGGCTCGAAGCAGTTCTTC.

This clonotype is medium-sized by share. This chain joins TRBV27 and TRBJ2-7; D not resolved. Germline V gives CDR1 MNHEY, CDR2 SMNVEV (reference sequence). Trimming took 3 bases from V and 1 from J, leaving 7 bases between them. The CDR3 contains 13 residues. CDR3 DNA sequence: TGTGCCAGCAGTTTTGGTCCATCCTACGAGCAGTACTTC. Its protein product is CASSFGPSYEQYF.

This clonotype occurred many times. This chain links TRBV9 with TRBJ2-7; 7 bases align to TRBD2. J gave up 4 bases and V 3 bases, and 19 bases lay outside the gene matches. Germline CDR1 and CDR2: SGDLS and YYNGEE. This CDR3 contains 18 residues. The CDR3 here is CASSANPGLPGEGYEQYF. The CDR3 nucleotides are TGTGCCAGCAGCGCGAATCCGGGACTACCTGGGGAAGGATACGAGCAGTACTTC.

Notes on this clonotype: This may be a read error, as it is one base from a much larger clone. This rearrangement joins TRBV5-1 to TRBJ1-1; D is possibly TRBD1 (5 bases). Trimming removed 4 bases at V and 3 bases at J, with 10 bases between. Germline V gives CDR1 SGHRS, CDR2 YFSETQ. CDR3 size: 13 residues. The CDR3 spells CASSPGADTEAFF. The CDR3 DNA reads TGCGCCAGCAGCCCCGGGGCGGACACTGAAGCTTTCTTT.

The table lists this clonotype with many counts. The chain recombines TRBV29-1 with TRBJ2-2; no clear D gene. The V end lost 6 bases, the J end lost 10 bases, and 15 bases lay between the germline ends. The V gene's germline CDR1 is SQVTM and CDR2 ANQGSEA. This CDR3 region has 12 residues. For the CDR3, the DNA is TGCAGCGTCCCCGGACCCGCCAAGGAGCTGTTTTTT. It yields the protein CSVPGPAKELFF.

This clonotype was seen repeatedly, ten times or more. The chain couples TRBV7-9 to TRBJ2-1; 7 positions match TRBD2. V gave up 5 bases and J gave up 9 bases; unmatched junction bases: 10. This CDR3 has 14 residues. Germline V lookup: CDR1 SEHNR, CDR2 FQNEAQ (reference sequence). The DNA for the CDR3 is TGTGCCAGCAGCCCCACGGGGGAGGGGCGTGAGCAGTTCTTC. Its translation: CASSPTGEGREQFF.

The chain combines TRBV5-1 with TRBJ1-1, with 10 bases fitting TRBD1. There are 20 residues in the CDR3. Germline loops: CDR1 SGHRS, CDR2 YFSETQ. The V gene end was trimmed by 10 bases and the J gene end by 4 bases; junction bases not matched to a gene: 28. The chain's CDR3 is CAASESFRDRGPRFGTEAFF. The DNA for the CDR3 is TGCGCCGCAAGCGAAAGCTTCCGAGACAGGGGGCCCCGTTTTGGCACTGAAGCTTTCTTT.

This clonotype has ten or more counts. J is TRBJ2-3 and V is TRBV11-2, with a tentative D call TRBD1 (5 bases). This CDR3 has 17 residues. V lost 1 base, J lost 2 bases, and 16 bases lay in between. In germline, CDR1 is SGHAT, CDR2 FQNNGV. The CDR3 protein is CASSLVPQDPVTDTQYF. CDR3 DNA: TGTGCCAGCAGCTTAGTTCCACAGGACCCCGTCACAGATACGCAGTATTTT.

This clonotype has a count of ten or more. V is TRBV24-1 and J is TRBJ2-2; either TRBD1 or TRBD2 may supply D (5 bases each). The CDR3 consists of 13 residues. Germline assignment: CDR1 KGHDR and CDR2 SFDVKD. V lost 9 bases and J 3 bases, leaving 10 bases between the germline ends. Written as DNA, the CDR3 is TGTGCCACCCAGAGGGGAGACACCGGGGAGCTGTTTTTT. This sequence encodes CATQRGDTGELFF.

This clonotype was detected many times. The rearrangement joins TRBV3-1 to TRBJ2-1; weak D call: TRBD2 (5 bases). The CDR3 loop spans 17 amino acids. Trimming stripped 4 bases from V and 0 bases from J, with 16 bases between. In germline, CDR1 is LGHDT, CDR2 YNNKEL (reference sequence). The CDR3 loop is CASSPPEGEYSYNEQFF. DNA for the CDR3: TGTGCCAGCAGCCCCCCCGAGGGCGAGTACTCCTACAATGAGCAGTTCTTC.